This T cell receptor beta chain was obtained from a study of T-cell reconstitution after alpha-beta-depleted transplantation in children. The library targeted TCRbeta and was prepared with unique molecular identifiers. TCRdb redid the calling of the PCR reads with MiXCR, one entry per CDR3 protein. The top ten hold 0.9% to 1.2% of the sample, which has about 640,000 distinct CDR3 sequences, around 16% seen once. The ends lost 3 bases at V and 5 bases at J; junction bases unmatched: 9. This CDR3 is built from 15 residues. CDR1 is DFQATT and CDR2 is SNEGSKA in the germline V gene (reference sequence). This clonotype was sampled from a human donor who donated a stem cell graft to a child with acute myeloid leukemia. Specimen: PBMCs from the stem cell graft donor, collected from the stem cell graft. The chain recombines TRBV20-1 with TRBJ1-5; TRBD1 aligns across 8 bases. The CDR3 loop reads CSARSGTGLYQPQHF. The CDR3 bases are TGCAGTGCTAGGAGCGGGACAGGACTATATCAGCCCCAGCATTTT.